This entry lists 7 T cell receptor beta chains sequenced from one sample in a study of T cell responses to AZD1222 COVID-19 vaccine. Only in-frame clones appear in the TCRdb table, and some are missing; sequencing was by immunoSEQ multiplex PCR. The table includes more than 85,000 clones, about 88% detected once. The sample here was peripheral blood, taken on day 0 of AZD1222 vaccination. The receptors derive from an adult in good health.

The rearrangement uses TRBV30 and TRBJ1-4, with 8 bases identical to TRBD1. V lost 3 bases and J lost 8; bases outside the gene matches: 14. CDR1 is GTSNPN, CDR2 SVGIG, per germline (reference sequence). The CDR3 spans 16 residues. CDR3 sequence (DNA): TGTGCCTGGAGCCCCGGACAGGGTCCAGGAGGAGAAAAACTGTTTTTT. As protein: CAWSPGQGPGGEKLFF.

The chain uses TRBV29-1 and TRBJ2-5; a possible D gene is TRBD1 (5 bases). The CDR3 is made up of 12 amino acids. V was shortened by 4 bases and J by 2 bases, with 8 bases between the two germline ends. Germline V gene lookup returns CDR1 SQVTM and CDR2 ANQGSEA. The CDR3 region has the DNA TGCAGCGTTGCGAGACAGCAAGAGACCCAGTACTTC. This translates into CSVARQQETQYF.

V is TRBV19 and J is TRBJ1-1; a possible D gene is TRBD1 (5 bases). Trimming shortened V by 4 bases and J by 1 base, and 10 bases separated the two germline ends. Germline V CDR1 and CDR2: LNHDA, SQIVND (reference sequence). This CDR3 contains 14 residues. The CDR3 DNA is TGTGCCAGTAGTAGGTCCGACAGGAACACTGAAGCTTTCTTT. It translates to CASSRSDRNTEAFF.

This chain connects TRBV28 to TRBJ1-2, with D possibly matching TRBD1 (6 bases). CDR1 and CDR2 (germline): MDHEN, SYDVKM. Trimming took 6 bases from V and 5 from J, leaving 13 bases between them. There are 13 residues in the CDR3. CDR3 loop: CASRPRGTYGYTF. The DNA of the CDR3 is TGTGCCAGCAGACCTCGCGGGACATATGGCTACACCTTC.

The J gene is TRBJ2-5, the V gene TRBV24-1, with D uncertain. Germline V gene lookup returns CDR1 KGHDR and CDR2 SFDVKD. Trimming cost V 3 bases and J 7 bases, with 8 bases left between them. This CDR3 spans 12 amino acids. The CDR3 loop is CATSDMYGTQYF. As DNA, the CDR3 is TGTGCCACCAGTGATATGTACGGGACCCAGTACTTC.

The rearrangement links TRBV9 to TRBJ1-2; D is unresolved. The CDR3 runs 13 residues. Germline CDR1 reads SGDLS; CDR2 reads YYNGEE. With 5 bases removed from V and 1 base from J, the gap between germline ends came to 9 bases. The CDR3 nucleotides read TGTGCCAGCAGGGCAGCGCTTAACTATGGCTACACCTTC. Residues: CASRAALNYGYTF.

CDR3 DNA sequence: TGTGCCAGCAGTTTTTTGGGACAGTGGAACTATGGCTACACCTTC. It specifies CASSFLGQWNYGYTF. The chain carries TRBV28 and TRBJ1-2; 7 bases map to TRBD1. Germline CDR1 is MDHEN and CDR2 is SYDVKM. The CDR3 runs to 15 residues. Trimming cost V 3 bases and J 2 bases; bases outside gene matches: 6.